These 5 T cell receptor beta chains were all obtained from the same sample, sequenced in a study of regulatory T cells in long-lasting Graves disease. Assembly of TCR beta libraries relied on iRepertoire HTBI primers together with Arm-PCR of CDR3 regions. TCRdb called the multiplex PCR reads again in MiXCR, with one record for every CDR3 protein. The data show hundreds of thousands of distinct CDR3 sequences, 16% seen once. The sample's time point: newly diagnosed GD, antithyroid drugs for less than 3 months. PBMCs provided the RNA from which the TCR library was made. The sample was also reused in another study, on T cells in Graves' hyperthyroidism and ophthalmopathy.

The sequencing used peripheral blood mononuclear cells (PBMCs), collected at new diagnosis, from a patient treated with antithyroid drugs. These receptors were obtained from a woman in her forties or fifties with Graves disease.

About this clonotype itself: A much more abundant neighbour one base away suggests this may be a read error. This CDR3 fails to terminate in the conserved phenylalanine or tryptophan, so it likely reflects a read error. This rearrangement joins TRBV2 to TRBJ2-1, with 10 bases identical to TRBD2. CDR3 length: 14 residues. Germline V lookup: CDR1 SNHLY, CDR2 FYNNEI. The trim removed 6 bases at V and 8 bases at J, leaving 7 bases unmatched. The CDR3: CASSLSGGVHEQFY. The CDR3 DNA is TGTGCCAGCAGCTTAAGCGGGGGGGTACATGAGCAGTTCTAC.

Regarding this clonotype: This could be a read error, since a much larger clone is one nucleotide away. J is TRBJ1-4 and V is TRBV11-2; D uncertain. CDR3 length equals 19 residues. Trimming cost V 5 bases and J 0 bases, with 22 bases left between them. Germline loops: CDR1 SGHAT, CDR2 FQNNGV. The CDR3 region is CASSPTGYNSSATNEKLFF. The DNA for the CDR3 is TGTGCCAGCAGCCCTACCGGTTACAATTCTTCTGCAACTAATGAAAAACTGTTTTTT. Filled out from reference TRBV11-2 and TRBJ1-4, the complete variable domain reads EAGVAQSPRYKIIEKRQSVAFWCNPISGHATLYWYQQILGQGPKLLIQFQNNGVVDDSQLPKDRFSAERLKGVDSTLKIQPAKLEDSAVYLCASSPTGYNSSATNEKLFFGSGTQLSVL.

This clonotype occurred many times. The chain employs TRBV2 and TRBJ2-7; possible D gene TRBD1, 6 bases. V was shortened by 7 bases and J by 3 bases, with 19 bases between the two germline ends. The germline gives CDR1 SNHLY, CDR2 FYNNEI. There are 15 residues in the CDR3. The CDR3 DNA follows: TGTGCCAGCACCAACAGGGCCTCGGATTTCTACGAGCAGTACTTC. Translating it yields CASTNRASDFYEQYF.

This clonotype appeared many times. V and J are TRBV28 and TRBJ1-1; possible D gene TRBD1, 5 bases. There are 13 residues in the CDR3. With 2 bases removed from V and 3 bases from J, the gap between germline ends came to 7 bases. Germline V CDR1 and CDR2: MDHEN, SYDVKM. CDR3: CASSLRGDTEAFF. The CDR3 bases are TGTGCCAGCAGTTTACGGGGGGACACTGAAGCTTTCTTT.

This clonotype was counted at least ten times. This chain links TRBV27 with TRBJ1-4; D gene ambiguous. The CDR3 totals 14 residues. The germline CDR1 and CDR2 sequences are MNHEY and SMNVEV (reference sequence). V was cut by 3 bases and J by 5 bases, with 10 bases left in between. The CDR3 sequence is CASSFSGGNEKLFF. For the CDR3, the DNA is TGTGCCAGCAGTTTCTCGGGCGGAAATGAAAAACTGTTTTTT. The entire variable domain, with the rest obtained from reference TRBV27 and TRBJ1-4, is as follows: EAQVTQNPRYLITVTGKKLTVTCSQNMNHEYMSWYRQDPGLGLRQIYYSMNVEVTDKGDVPEGYKVSRKEKRNFPLILESPSPNQTSLYFCASSFSGGNEKLFFGSGTQLSVL.